This TCR beta chain was identified during a study of tumor-infiltrating lymphocytes in primary liver carcinoma. This clonotype was counted a few times. Germline DNA was also extracted, and blood RNA derived from unsorted whole blood. This CDR3 is 15 amino acids long. CDR1 and CDR2 from the germline V gene are GTSNPN and SVGIG (reference sequence). The V end lost 2 bases, the J end lost 8 bases, and 18 bases lay between the germline ends. Total RNA (roughly 550 ng) served as template for TCR beta cDNA synthesis primed by a constant-region primer. ARM-PCR, slightly modified, supplied the TCR beta libraries through three nested multiplex PCR rounds. Forward primers for TRBV1-TRBV30 and a C-beta reverse primer served the first two PCR rounds, at roughly 10 cycles each. Each CDR3 protein is one row after TCRdb ran MiXCR on the multiplex PCR reads. The data show 190,000 or so distinct CDR3 sequences, approximately 64% seen once.

The sample comprised peripheral blood. This chain uses TRBV30 with TRBJ1-4; possibly TRBD1 for D (5 bases). The receptor was isolated from a woman in her sixties or seventies with primary liver carcinoma and hepatitis B virus infection. The CDR3 sequence: CAWSQKTGTQEKLFF. The CDR3 bases are TGTGCCTGGAGTCAAAAGACCGGGACCCAAGAAAAACTGTTTTTT.